The text below deals with one TCR beta chain. This record belongs to a study of blood T cell repertoires in COVID-19. The overall study: Some COVID-19 samples were acute and others convalescent; all came from the United States, Italy and Spain. Sample material is recorded as cDNA or gDNA derived from T cells, B-cell-depleted T cells, or PBMCs.

Germline CDR1 is ENHRY and CDR2 is SYGVKD. This CDR3 comprises 13 residues. V lost 11 bases, J lost 4 bases, and 16 bases lay in between. How the authors handled the data: The assay estimated nucleated cells by amplifying reference gene primers. Sequencing was performed with immunoSEQ multiplex PCR; in TCRdb, only in-frame clones are kept and a portion is missing. The DNA gave D and trimming, while V, J and clone size come from that table. Of more than 100,000 clones in the sample, around 80% were seen once. The chain has TRBV10-3 and TRBJ2-3, with no clear D. The sequence came from a man aged 60-69 years with active or convalescent COVID-19. Sample: peripheral blood. CDR3 nucleotide sequence: TGTGCCGTTAGGAGAGCGTTCGCAGATACGCAGTATTTT. Its translation: CAVRRAFADTQYF.